One and the same sample provided the 20 T cell receptor beta chains below, sequenced in a study of blood T cells in healthy people across ages. Through a sample-barcoded 5' primer and a J-beta primer mix, a second PCR was run for 7 to 11 cycles. TCRdb re-analysed the 5' RACE reads in MiXCR, keeping a single row per CDR3 protein. The table lists roughly 800,000 distinct CDR3 sequences, 20% to 30% of them singletons. This sample also belongs to another study, concerning T cells of mothers and their children.

The material sequenced was blood. Receptors originate from a boy aged 10-17 years in good health.

This clonotype was counted a few times. The V and J genes are TRBV7-9 and TRBJ1-2; a weak D match, TRBD1 (6 bases). The CDR3 runs to 17 residues. Germline CDR1 is SEHNR and CDR2 is FQNEAQ (reference sequence). V was trimmed by 1 base and J by 8 bases, leaving 23 bases between them. CDR3 DNA: TGTGCCAGCAGCTTAGACTTTACCGGGACACCCCATCGGGGCTACACCTTC. Amino acid sequence: CASSLDFTGTPHRGYTF.

This clonotype was seen a handful of times. The V gene is TRBV5-1, the J gene TRBJ1-2, with D possibly being TRBD1 (6 bases). The germline V gene has CDR1 SGHRS and CDR2 YFSETQ. The CDR3 contains 14 residues. Trimming pared 4 bases from V and 3 bases from J, leaving 13 bases between. The chain's CDR3 is CASSTETGDYGYTF. CDR3 sequence (DNA): TGCGCCAGCAGCACCGAGACAGGTGACTATGGCTACACCTTC.

V is TRBV20-1 and J is TRBJ2-7, with 8 bases fitting TRBD2. Germline values: CDR1 DFQATT, CDR2 SNEGSKA (reference sequence). This CDR3 spans 14 amino acids. V shed 6 bases, J shed 2 bases, and the junction held 9 bases outside the gene matches. CDR3 sequence reads: CSAPRAAGAYEQYF. DNA of the CDR3: TGCAGTGCCCCTCGTGCAGCGGGGGCCTACGAGCAGTACTTC.

The rearrangement links TRBV5-1 to TRBJ2-1; 8 bases are shared with TRBD2. V shed 5 bases, J shed 2 bases, and the junction held 3 bases outside the gene matches. CDR3 length: 14 residues. Germline V gene data show CDR1 as SGHRS and CDR2 as YFSETQ. The CDR3 here is CASSPAGAYNEQFF. The CDR3 nucleotides are TGCGCCAGCAGTCCAGCGGGGGCCTACAATGAGCAGTTCTTC.

The chain joins TRBV27 to TRBJ1-6; D may be TRBD1 (6 bases). Germline CDR1 and CDR2: MNHEY and SMNVEV (reference sequence). The CDR3 sequence is 16 residues long. The ends were cut back, 10 bases at V and 1 base at J, with 17 bases in the middle. Here the CDR3 reads CATRGAGVSYNSPLHF. DNA of the CDR3: TGTGCCACCAGGGGAGCAGGGGTATCCTATAATTCACCCCTCCACTTT.

The CDR3 here is CASSYGAVANEKLFF. The CDR3 bases are TGTGCCAGCAGTTACGGAGCGGTAGCTAATGAAAAACTGTTTTTT. V is TRBV6-6 and J is TRBJ1-4, with D unresolved. Germline lookup yields CDR1 MNHNY and CDR2 SVGAGI (reference sequence). The CDR3 length is 15 residues. V dropped 2 bases and J dropped 3 bases, with 10 bases sitting between them.

CDR3 region: CASTRTGGKTGELFF. CDR3 bases: TGCGCCAGCACCCGGACAGGGGGCAAAACCGGGGAGCTGTTTTTT. The chain carries TRBV5-1 and TRBJ2-2, with 11 positions matching TRBD1. The V gene's germline CDR1 is SGHRS and CDR2 YFSETQ. The V segment lost 6 bases and the J segment 5 bases; nucleotides outside the gene matches: 6. This CDR3 is built from 15 residues.

The table lists this clonotype with a few counts. This sequence joins TRBV7-9 and TRBJ2-5, with 9 bases matching TRBD1. The CDR3 runs to 17 residues. V lost 3 bases and J lost 4; bases outside the gene matches: 12. Germline lookup yields CDR1 SEHNR and CDR2 FQNEAQ (reference sequence). CDR3 amino acids: CASSFPGTGKVRETQYF. As DNA, the CDR3 is TGTGCCAGCAGCTTTCCCGGGACAGGGAAAGTTCGAGAGACCCAGTACTTC.

This chain connects TRBV5-1 to TRBJ1-4; 9 positions match TRBD1. In germline, CDR1 is SGHRS, CDR2 YFSETQ. Trimming at V came to 3 bases and at J to 7 bases, leaving 7 bases not matched to a gene. This CDR3 has 15 residues. CDR3 sequence: CASSSDRGYREKLFF. The CDR3 DNA is TGCGCCAGCAGCTCCGACAGGGGGTATCGTGAAAAACTGTTTTTT.

This clonotype was counted only a few times. CDR3 residues: CASSQEYQIPTEAFF. The CDR3 DNA reads as TGCGCCAGCAGCCAAGAGTATCAGATTCCCACTGAAGCTTTCTTT. The V gene is TRBV4-1, the J gene TRBJ1-1; no firm D call. In germline, CDR1 is MGHRA, CDR2 YSYEKL. V was cut by 0 bases and J by 4 bases, with 12 bases left in between. This CDR3 has 15 residues.

Only a few counts were recorded for this clonotype. The CDR3 here is CASSVAWNEQFF. Written as DNA, the CDR3 is TGTGCCAGCAGCGTAGCTTGGAATGAGCAGTTCTTC. The rearrangement links TRBV9 to TRBJ2-1; no reliable D call. Germline V gene lookup returns CDR1 SGDLS and CDR2 YYNGEE. Trimming removed 0 bases from V and 7 bases from J, with 5 bases in between. This CDR3 comprises 12 residues.

The V gene is TRBV3-1, the J gene TRBJ2-1; TRBD1 matches 8 bases. The CDR3 contains 16 residues. J was trimmed by 10 bases and V by 0 bases; bases with no gene match: 11. CDR1 is LGHDT, CDR2 YNNKEL, per germline (reference sequence). This CDR3 is CASSQERIIRGQEQFF. The CDR3 nucleotides are TGTGCCAGCAGCCAAGAGCGCATTATCAGGGGGCAAGAGCAGTTCTTC.

This chain connects TRBV12-3 or TRBV12-4 to TRBJ2-5; possibly TRBD1 for D (7 bases). Trimming left V 7 bases short and J 4 bases short, with 13 bases between. The CDR3 covers 13 residues. In DNA, the CDR3 is TGTGCCAGCAAAAGGCAGGGGGGAGAGACCCAGTACTTC. Encoded protein: CASKRQGGETQYF.

This clonotype was counted only a few times. This chain links TRBV10-2 with TRBJ2-7, with 13 bases fitting TRBD2. CDR3 length: 15 residues. Trimming cost V 3 bases and J 5 bases; bases outside gene matches: 4. Germline CDR1 reads WSHSY; CDR2 reads SAAADI. The CDR3 nucleotides read TGCGCCAGCAGTGAATCCGGGACTAGCGGGAACGAGCAGTACTTC. This encodes CASSESGTSGNEQYF.

V gene TRBV15 combines with J gene TRBJ2-3, with 10 bases identical to TRBD2. Trimming cost V 2 bases and J 6 bases; bases outside gene matches: 8. The CDR3 consists of 16 residues. Germline V lookup: CDR1 LNHNV, CDR2 YYDKDF (reference sequence). The CDR3 nucleotides read TGTGCCACCAGCAGAACCCTAGCGGGAGAATCCGATACGCAGTATTTT. This gives the protein CATSRTLAGESDTQYF.

This clonotype was picked up a small number of times. The chain joins TRBV9 to TRBJ2-3, with D possibly being TRBD2 (6 bases). The germline V gene has CDR1 SGDLS and CDR2 YYNGEE. The germline V and J ends were trimmed by 0 bases and 3 bases, with 11 bases remaining between them. CDR3 length: 15 amino acids. The CDR3 DNA reads TGTGCCAGCAGCGTAGACCTGGGGGGTACAGATACGCAGTATTTT. Translating it yields CASSVDLGGTDTQYF.

In this sample, this clonotype turned up a few times. This chain uses TRBV6-1 with TRBJ2-5, with D possibly being TRBD1 or TRBD2 (6 bases each). The closer fit of TRBJ2-7 to the DNA end suggests the J call may be wrong. Germline CDR1 is MNHNS and CDR2 is SASEGT. The CDR3 sequence is 16 residues long. The CDR3 sequence: CASSELGGVDHYEQYF. Written as DNA, the CDR3 is TGTGCCAGCAGTGAATTGGGGGGCGTTGACCACTACGAGCAGTACTTC.

The genes are TRBV6-6 and TRBJ2-7; 9 positions match TRBD2. The J call may not be correct, given that the DNA end is closer to TRBJ2-1. The CDR3 totals 15 residues. Looked up from germline, CDR1 is MNHNY and CDR2 is SVGAGI (reference sequence). Here the CDR3 reads CASRYLTSGYNEQFF. The DNA for the CDR3 is TGTGCCAGCAGATACCTGACTAGCGGATACAATGAGCAGTTCTTC.

The chain uses TRBV25-1 and TRBJ2-5, with TRBD2 as a possible D gene (7 bases). The J call is doubtful: the DNA matches TRBJ2-1 better. The germline V gene encodes CDR1 MGHDK and CDR2 SYGVNS. This CDR3 comprises 15 residues. CDR3 region: CASSPMGGGPGEQFF. As DNA, the CDR3 is TGTGCCAGCAGCCCGATGGGGGGGGGGCCAGGTGAGCAGTTCTTC.

This chain joins TRBV12-3 or TRBV12-4 and TRBJ2-2; unclear D gene. The CDR3 spans 14 residues. V gave up 3 bases and J gave up 7 bases, with 12 bases separating them. The CDR3 protein is CASSFYPNGGELFF. CDR3 in DNA: TGTGCCAGCAGTTTTTACCCCAACGGCGGGGAGCTGTTTTTT.